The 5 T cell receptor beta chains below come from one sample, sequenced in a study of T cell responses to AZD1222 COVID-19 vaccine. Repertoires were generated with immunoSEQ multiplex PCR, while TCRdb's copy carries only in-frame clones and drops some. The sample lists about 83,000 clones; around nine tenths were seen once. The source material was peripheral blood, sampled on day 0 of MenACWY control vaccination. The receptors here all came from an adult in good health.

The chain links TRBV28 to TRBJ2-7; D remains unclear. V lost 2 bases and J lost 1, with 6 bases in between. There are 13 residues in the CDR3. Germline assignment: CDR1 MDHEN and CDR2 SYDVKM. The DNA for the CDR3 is TGTGCCAGCAGTTTAGGCGGATCCTACGAGCAGTACTTC. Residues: CASSLGGSYEQYF.

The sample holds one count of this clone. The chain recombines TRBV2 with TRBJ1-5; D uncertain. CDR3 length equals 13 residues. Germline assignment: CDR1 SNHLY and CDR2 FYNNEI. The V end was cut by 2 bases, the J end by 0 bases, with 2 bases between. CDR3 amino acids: CASSENSNQPQHF. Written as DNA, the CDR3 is TGTGCCAGCAGTGAAAATAGCAATCAGCCCCAGCATTTT.

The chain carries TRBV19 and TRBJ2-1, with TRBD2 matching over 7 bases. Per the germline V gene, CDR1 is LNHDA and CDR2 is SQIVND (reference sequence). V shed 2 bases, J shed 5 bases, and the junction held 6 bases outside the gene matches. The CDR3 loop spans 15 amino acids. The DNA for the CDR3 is TGTGCCAGTAGTATATGGCTAGCGGTAAACAATGAGCAGTTCTTC. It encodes CASSIWLAVNNEQFF.

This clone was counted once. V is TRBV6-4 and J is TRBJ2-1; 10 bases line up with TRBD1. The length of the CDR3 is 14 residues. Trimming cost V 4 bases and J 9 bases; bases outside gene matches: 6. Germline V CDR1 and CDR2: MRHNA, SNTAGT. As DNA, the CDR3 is TGTGCCAGCAGTGCTGGGACAGGGGTTTCTGAGCAGTTCTTC. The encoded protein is CASSAGTGVSEQFF.

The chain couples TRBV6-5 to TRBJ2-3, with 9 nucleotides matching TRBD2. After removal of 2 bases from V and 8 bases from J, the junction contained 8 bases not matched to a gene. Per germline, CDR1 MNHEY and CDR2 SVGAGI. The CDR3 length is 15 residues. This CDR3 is CASSYGASGIVTQYF. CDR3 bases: TGTGCCAGCAGTTACGGGGCTAGCGGGATTGTTACGCAGTATTTT.